A single TCR beta chain is shown here with its context. Antigen unknown. The germline gives CDR1 DFQATT, CDR2 SNEGSKA (reference sequence). V lost 3 bases and J 3 bases, leaving 21 bases between the germline ends. The CDR3 loop spans 17 amino acids. This sample is part of a study of T-cell reconstitution after alpha-beta-depleted transplantation in children. Overall study findings and caveats: The study reportedly traced alpha-beta T cells about two months after transplant to several hundred expanded graft clones. There were some patients whose high TCRbeta diversity at day 60 came from surviving recipient T cells and thymic progenitors. After one year, T-cell counts and TCRbeta diversity mostly came from new T cells.

A TCRbeta library incorporating unique molecular identifiers was prepared. TCRdb recomputed calls from the PCR reads with MiXCR, one row per CDR3 protein. The sample holds hundreds of thousands of distinct CDR3 sequences, 10% to 15% seen once. The sequence was obtained from a male patient between 5 and 17 years old who had a stem cell transplant for acute myeloid leukemia, so the T cells may come from the graft donor. The sample in question was PBMCs, mostly from graft donor cells, obtained 360 days after TCRalphabeta/CD19-depleted stem cell transplant. V is TRBV20-1 and J is TRBJ2-1; D is possibly TRBD2 (6 bases). DNA for the CDR3: TGCAGTGCTAGTAAACCGGTGGAGGGCGCAGACTACAATGAGCAGTTCTTC. Its protein product is CSASKPVEGADYNEQFF.